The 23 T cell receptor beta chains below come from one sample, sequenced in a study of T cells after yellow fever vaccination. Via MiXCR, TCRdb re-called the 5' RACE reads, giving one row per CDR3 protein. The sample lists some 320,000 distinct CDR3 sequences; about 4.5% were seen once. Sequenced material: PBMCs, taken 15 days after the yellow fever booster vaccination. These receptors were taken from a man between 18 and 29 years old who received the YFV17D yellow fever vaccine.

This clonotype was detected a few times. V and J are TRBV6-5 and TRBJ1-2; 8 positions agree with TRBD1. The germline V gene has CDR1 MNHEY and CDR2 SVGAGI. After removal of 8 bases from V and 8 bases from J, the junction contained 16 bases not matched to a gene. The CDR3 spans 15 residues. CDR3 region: CASGASLRGRRGYTF. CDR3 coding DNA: TGTGCCAGCGGAGCTTCACTCAGGGGGCGCCGGGGCTACACCTTC.

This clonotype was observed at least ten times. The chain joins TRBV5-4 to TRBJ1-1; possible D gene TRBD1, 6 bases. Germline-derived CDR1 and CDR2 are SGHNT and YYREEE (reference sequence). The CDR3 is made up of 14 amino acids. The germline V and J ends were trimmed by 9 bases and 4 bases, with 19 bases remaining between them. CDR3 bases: TGTGCCACCGGCGGGCAGGGGTCGGTCACTGAAGCTTTCTTT. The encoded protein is CATGGQGSVTEAFF.

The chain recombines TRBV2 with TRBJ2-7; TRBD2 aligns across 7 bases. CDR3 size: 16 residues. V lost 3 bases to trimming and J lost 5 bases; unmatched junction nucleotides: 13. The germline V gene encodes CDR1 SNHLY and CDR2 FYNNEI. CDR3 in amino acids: CASSDGTGRDADEQYF. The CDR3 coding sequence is TGTGCCAGCAGTGATGGAACGGGGAGGGATGCCGACGAGCAGTACTTC.

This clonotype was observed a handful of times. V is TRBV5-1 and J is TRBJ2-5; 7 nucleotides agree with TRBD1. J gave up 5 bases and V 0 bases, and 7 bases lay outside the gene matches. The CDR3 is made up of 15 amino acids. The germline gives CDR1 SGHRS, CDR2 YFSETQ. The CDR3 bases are TGCGCCAGCAGCTTGGGACAGGGCTCCGGGGAGACCCAGTACTTC. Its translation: CASSLGQGSGETQYF.

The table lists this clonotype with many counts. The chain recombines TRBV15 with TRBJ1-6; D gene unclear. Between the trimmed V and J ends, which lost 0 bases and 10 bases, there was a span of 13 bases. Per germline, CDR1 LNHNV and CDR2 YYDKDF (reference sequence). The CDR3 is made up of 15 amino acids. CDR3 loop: CATSRDRREGSPLHF. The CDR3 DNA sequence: TGTGCCACCAGCAGAGATCGAAGGGAAGGGTCACCCCTCCACTTT.

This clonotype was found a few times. The CDR3 loop reads CASSPRRNQETQYF. In DNA form, the CDR3 reads TGTGCCAGCTCACCAAGGCGTAACCAAGAGACCCAGTACTTC. The rearrangement uses TRBV18 and TRBJ2-5, with unresolved D. Trimming removed 2 bases from V and 0 bases from J, with 7 bases in between. CDR1 is KGHSH, CDR2 LQKENI, per germline. CDR3 size: 14 residues.

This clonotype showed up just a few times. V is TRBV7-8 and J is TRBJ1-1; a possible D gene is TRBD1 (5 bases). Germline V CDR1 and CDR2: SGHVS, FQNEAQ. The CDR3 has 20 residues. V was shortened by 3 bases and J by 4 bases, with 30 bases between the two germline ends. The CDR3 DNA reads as TGTGCCAGCAGCTTTCTAAGTGATTATAGGGGCGACTCTATGGGCACTGAAGCTTTCTTT. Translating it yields CASSFLSDYRGDSMGTEAFF.

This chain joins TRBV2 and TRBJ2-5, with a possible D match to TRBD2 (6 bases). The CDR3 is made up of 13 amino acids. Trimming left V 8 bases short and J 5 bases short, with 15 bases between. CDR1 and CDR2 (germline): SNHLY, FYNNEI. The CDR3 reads CASGGKRGETQYF. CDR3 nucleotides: TGTGCCAGCGGGGGGAAACGGGGGGAGACCCAGTACTTC.

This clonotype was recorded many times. The CDR3: CASSQGVGTTDTQYF. CDR3 DNA: TGTGCCAGCAGCCAAGGTGTGGGGACCACAGATACGCAGTATTTT. This chain links TRBV3-1 with TRBJ2-3; D could derive from TRBD1 or TRBD2 (5 bases each). Germline CDR1 is LGHDT and CDR2 is YNNKEL (reference sequence). Trimming removed 1 base at V and 2 bases at J, with 10 bases between. There are 15 residues in the CDR3.

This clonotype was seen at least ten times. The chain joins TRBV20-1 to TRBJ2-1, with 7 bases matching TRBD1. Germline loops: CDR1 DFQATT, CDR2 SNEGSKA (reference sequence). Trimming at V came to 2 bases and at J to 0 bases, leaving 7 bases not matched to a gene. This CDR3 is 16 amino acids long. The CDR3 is CSARKDRPSSYNEQFF. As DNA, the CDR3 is TGCAGTGCTAGAAAGGACAGGCCGAGCTCCTACAATGAGCAGTTCTTC.

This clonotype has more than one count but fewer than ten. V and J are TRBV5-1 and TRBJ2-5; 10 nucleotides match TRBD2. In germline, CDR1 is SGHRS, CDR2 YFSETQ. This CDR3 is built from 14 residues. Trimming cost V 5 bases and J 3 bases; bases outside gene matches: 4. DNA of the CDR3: TGCGCCAGCAGATGGCTAGCGGGGGAAGAGACCCAGTACTTC. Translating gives CASRWLAGEETQYF.

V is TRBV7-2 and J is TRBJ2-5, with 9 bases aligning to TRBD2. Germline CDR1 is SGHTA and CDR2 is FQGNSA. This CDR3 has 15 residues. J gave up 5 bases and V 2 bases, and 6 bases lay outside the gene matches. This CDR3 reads CASSLRGGAGETQYF. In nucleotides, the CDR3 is TGTGCCAGCAGCTTACGCGGGGGGGCCGGGGAGACCCAGTACTTC.

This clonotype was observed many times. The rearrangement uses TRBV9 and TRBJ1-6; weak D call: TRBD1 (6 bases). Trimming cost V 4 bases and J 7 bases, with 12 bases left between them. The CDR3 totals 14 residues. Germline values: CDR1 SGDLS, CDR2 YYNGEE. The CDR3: CASSPYRANSPLHF. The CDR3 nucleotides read TGTGCCAGCAGCCCCTACAGGGCAAATTCACCCCTCCACTTT.

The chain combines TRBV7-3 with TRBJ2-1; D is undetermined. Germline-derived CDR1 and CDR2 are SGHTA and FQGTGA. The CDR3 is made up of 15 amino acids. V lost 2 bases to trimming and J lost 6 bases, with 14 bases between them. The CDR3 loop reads CASSLVRKPPNEQFF. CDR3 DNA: TGTGCCAGCAGCTTAGTGAGGAAGCCCCCCAATGAGCAGTTCTTC.

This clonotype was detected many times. The CDR3 DNA follows: TGTGCCAGCAGCCAAACTTCGGGGCTGTCCGGAAACACCATATATTTT. This sequence encodes CASSQTSGLSGNTIYF. The chain couples TRBV3-1 to TRBJ1-3; D may be TRBD1 (5 bases). V shed 2 bases and J shed 4 bases, with 15 bases lying between them. Germline V gives CDR1 LGHDT, CDR2 YNNKEL (reference sequence). CDR3 length: 16 residues.

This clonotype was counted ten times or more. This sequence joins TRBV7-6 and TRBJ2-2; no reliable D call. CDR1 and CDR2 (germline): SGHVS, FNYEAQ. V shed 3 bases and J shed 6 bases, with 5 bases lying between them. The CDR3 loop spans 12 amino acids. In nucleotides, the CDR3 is TGTGCCAGCAGCTTCGAGGCCGGGGAGCTGTTTTTT. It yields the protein CASSFEAGELFF.

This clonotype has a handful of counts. CDR3: CASSLAAVASTEAFF. The CDR3 region has the DNA TGCGCCAGCAGCTTGGCCGCGGTAGCGAGCACTGAAGCTTTCTTT. The rearrangement uses TRBV5-1 and TRBJ1-1; D uncertain. This CDR3 contains 15 residues. CDR1 and CDR2 (germline): SGHRS, YFSETQ. Trimming left V 0 bases short and J 4 bases short, with 13 bases between.

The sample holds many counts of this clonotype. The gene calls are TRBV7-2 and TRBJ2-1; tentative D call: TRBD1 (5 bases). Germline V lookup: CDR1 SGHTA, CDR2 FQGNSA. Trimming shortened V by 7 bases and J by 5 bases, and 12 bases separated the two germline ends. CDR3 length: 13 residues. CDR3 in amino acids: CASTRPGNNEQFF. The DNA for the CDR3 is TGTGCCAGCACCCGTCCAGGGAACAATGAGCAGTTCTTC.

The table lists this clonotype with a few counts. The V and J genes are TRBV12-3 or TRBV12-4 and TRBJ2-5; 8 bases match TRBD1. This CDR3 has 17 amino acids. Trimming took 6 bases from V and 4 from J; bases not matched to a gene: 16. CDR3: CASSRARSTGAGETQYF. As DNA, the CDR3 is TGTGCCAGCAGCCGAGCCCGGTCGACAGGGGCGGGAGAGACCCAGTACTTC.

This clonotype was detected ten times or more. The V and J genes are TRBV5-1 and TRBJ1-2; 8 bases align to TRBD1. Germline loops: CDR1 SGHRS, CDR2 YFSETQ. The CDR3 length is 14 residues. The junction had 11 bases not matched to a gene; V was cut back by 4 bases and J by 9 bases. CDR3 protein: CASSPWRQGASYTF. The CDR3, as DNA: TGCGCCAGCAGCCCGTGGAGGCAGGGGGCCAGCTACACCTTC.

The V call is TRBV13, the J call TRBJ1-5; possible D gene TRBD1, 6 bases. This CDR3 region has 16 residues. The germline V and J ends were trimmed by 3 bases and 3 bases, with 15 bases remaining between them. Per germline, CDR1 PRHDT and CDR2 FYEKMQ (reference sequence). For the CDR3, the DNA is TGTGCCAGCAGCTTCCGCCGGCAGGGGAACAATCAGCCCCAGCATTTT. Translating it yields CASSFRRQGNNQPQHF.

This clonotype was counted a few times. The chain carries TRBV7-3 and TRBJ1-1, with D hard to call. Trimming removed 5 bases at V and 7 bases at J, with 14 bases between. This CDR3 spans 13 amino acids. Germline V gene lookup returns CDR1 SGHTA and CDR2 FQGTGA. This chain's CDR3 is CASSPWLGGEAFF. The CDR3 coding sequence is TGTGCCAGCAGCCCCTGGTTAGGTGGTGAAGCTTTCTTT.

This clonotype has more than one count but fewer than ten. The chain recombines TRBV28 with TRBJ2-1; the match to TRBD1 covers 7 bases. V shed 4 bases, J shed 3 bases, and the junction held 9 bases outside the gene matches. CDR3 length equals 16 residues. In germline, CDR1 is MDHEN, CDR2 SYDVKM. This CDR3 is CASSSRPGQHYNEQFF. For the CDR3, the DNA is TGTGCCAGCAGTTCCCGCCCGGGACAGCACTACAATGAGCAGTTCTTC.